This TCR beta chain is from a study of CD4+ T cells in melanoma. Notes on this clone: Antigen specificity is unknown.

Germline CDR1 is SEHNR and CDR2 is FQNEAQ (reference sequence). Between the trimmed V and J ends, which lost 3 bases and 4 bases, there was a span of 13 bases. This CDR3 has 15 residues. The study, taken as a whole, reports: CD8+ T cell, macrophage and B cell function reportedly correlated with neoantigen-specific CD4+ T cells. In melanoma, neoantigen-specific CD4+ T cells reportedly differed in differentiation state.

This table comes from immunoSEQ multiplex PCR, and its TCRdb copy is limited to in-frame clones, with some not included. The table has some 110,000 clones, 80% to 95% seen once. Sequenced: peripheral blood. V usage is TRBV7-9 and J usage is TRBJ2-1; D is unresolved. The sequence was collected from a human donor with melanoma. The CDR3 DNA reads as TGTGCCAGCAGCTTTTTATCGGCCCCATACAATGAGCAGTTCTTC. Translating gives CASSFLSAPYNEQFF.